Only one count was recorded for the clone carrying this T cell receptor (beta chain). Per the original data handling: The assay estimated nucleated cells by amplifying reference gene primers. This table comes from immunoSEQ multiplex PCR, and its TCRdb copy is limited to in-frame clones, with some not included. V and J calls and clone size are those listed in that table; D and trimming were worked out from the DNA. Found here are 300,000 or so clones, 80% to 90% of them singletons; the top ten hold approximately 7.8%. The sample is drawn from a study of blood T cell repertoires in COVID-19. Study as a whole: Acute and convalescent COVID-19 specimens originated in the United States, Italy and Spain. Sources were T cells, B-cell-depleted T cells, or PBMCs; the material itself was cDNA or gDNA.

In germline, CDR1 is MDHEN, CDR2 SYDVKM. This CDR3 is built from 14 residues. Trimming shortened V by 5 bases and J by 7 bases, and 16 bases separated the two germline ends. Sequencing input: peripheral blood. The chain employs TRBV28 and TRBJ2-3, with D possibly matching TRBD1 (5 bases). This TCR was sampled from a woman aged 45-59 years who had recovered from COVID-19. CDR3 nucleotides: TGTGCCAGCAGTGCTTTTATAGGGGTATATACGCAGTATTTT. Its translation: CASSAFIGVYTQYF.